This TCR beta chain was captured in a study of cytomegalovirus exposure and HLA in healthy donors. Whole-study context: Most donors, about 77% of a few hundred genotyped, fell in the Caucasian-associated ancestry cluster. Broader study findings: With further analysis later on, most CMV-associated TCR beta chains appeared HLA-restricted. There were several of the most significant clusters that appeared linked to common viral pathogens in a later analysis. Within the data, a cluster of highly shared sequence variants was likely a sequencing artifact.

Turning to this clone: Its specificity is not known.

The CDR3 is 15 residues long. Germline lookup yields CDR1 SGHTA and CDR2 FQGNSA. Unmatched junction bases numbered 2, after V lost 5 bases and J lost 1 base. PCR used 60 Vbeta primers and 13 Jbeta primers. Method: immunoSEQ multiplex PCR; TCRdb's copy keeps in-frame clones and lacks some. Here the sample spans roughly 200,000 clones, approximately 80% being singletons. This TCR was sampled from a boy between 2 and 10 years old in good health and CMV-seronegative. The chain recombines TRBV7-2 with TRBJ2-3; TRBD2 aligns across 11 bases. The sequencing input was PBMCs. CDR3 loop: CASSELAGGTDTQYF. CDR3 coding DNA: TGTGCCAGCAGCGAACTAGCGGGGGGCACAGATACGCAGTATTTT.